Reported below is one T cell receptor (beta chain). Other nucleotide sequences from this sample produce the same CDR3. CDR3 size: 14 residues. V was clipped by 0 bases and J by 1 base, with 8 bases between them. From germline, CDR1 is SGHRS and CDR2 YFSETQ. The sample originates from a study of blood T cell repertoires in COVID-19. Study background: There were acute and convalescent COVID-19 samples, and they came from the United States, Italy and Spain. PBMCs, B-cell-depleted T cells, or T cells were the source of the cDNA or gDNA that made up the material.

Recruitment covered about 25 US areas and drew participants whose ages spanned about 18 to 89 years. The method was immunoSEQ multiplex PCR; TCRdb's version includes in-frame clones alone and lacks a portion of them. The sample shows over 150,000 clones, around 83% of them seen only once. This rearrangement joins TRBV5-1 to TRBJ2-7, with D perhaps matching TRBD1 (5 bases). Sample: PBMCs or T cells enriched from blood (not recorded which). The TCR originated in a man aged 40-49 years who had recovered from COVID-19. CDR3 sequence (DNA): TGCGCCAGCAGCTTGGGACAGTCATCCTACGAGCAGTACTTC. Translated: CASSLGQSSYEQYF.